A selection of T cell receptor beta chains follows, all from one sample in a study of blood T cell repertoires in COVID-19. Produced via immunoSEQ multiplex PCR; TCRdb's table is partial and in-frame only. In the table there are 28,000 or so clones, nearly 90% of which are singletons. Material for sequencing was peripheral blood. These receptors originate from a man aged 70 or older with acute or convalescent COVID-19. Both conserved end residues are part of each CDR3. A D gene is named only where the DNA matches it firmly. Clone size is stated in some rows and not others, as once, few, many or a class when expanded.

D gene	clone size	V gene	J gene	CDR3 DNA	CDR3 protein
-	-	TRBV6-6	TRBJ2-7	TGTGCCAGCCCCGCAGTTCCTCGCTCCTACGAGCAGTACTTC	CASPAVPRSYEQYF
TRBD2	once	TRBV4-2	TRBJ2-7	TGTGCCAGCAGTCAAAGCGGGAGAGGTGTCTACGAGCAGTACTTC	CASSQSGRGVYEQYF
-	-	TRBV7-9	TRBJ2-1	TGTGCCAGCAGCTTTGGAACGGCAGGGGCCAATGAGCAGTTCTTC	CASSFGTAGANEQFF
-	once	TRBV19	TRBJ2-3	TGTGCCAGTAGTATGGGCAGGGCAGATACGCAGTATTTT	CASSMGRADTQYF
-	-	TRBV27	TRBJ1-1	TGTGCCAGCAGTTCCGGGAGCAGGACGAACACTGAAGCTTTCTTT	CASSSGSRTNTEAFF
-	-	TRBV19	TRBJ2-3	TGTGCCAGTAGCTTCCAGGATGAGGGATCGCAGTATTTT	CASSFQDEGSQYF
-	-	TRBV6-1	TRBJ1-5	TGTGCCAGCAGTGAAGCGTTCGGGCAGGGGCGGCAGCCCCAGCATTTT	CASSEAFGQGRQPQHF
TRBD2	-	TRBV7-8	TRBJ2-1	TGTGCCAGCAGCTTAGCGTCCCCGACTAGCGGGAGGGCATCAAGCTCCTACAATGAGCAGTTCTTC	CASSLASPTSGRASSSYNEQFF
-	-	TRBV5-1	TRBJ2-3	TGCGCCAGCAGCTTGGGACGGGGGACTAGCACAGATACGCAGTATTTT	CASSLGRGTSTDTQYF
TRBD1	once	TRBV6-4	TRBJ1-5	TGTGCCAGCAGTGTCCTCCGGGACAGGGCTAGCAATCAGCCCCAGCATTTT	CASSVLRDRASNQPQHF
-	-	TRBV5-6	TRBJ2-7	TGCGCCAGCAGCTTGGCCCAGGGGAAGTTTTACGAGCAGTACTTC	CASSLAQGKFYEQYF
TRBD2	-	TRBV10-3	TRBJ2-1	TGTGCCATCAGTGACCAAGGGACTAGCGGGGACAACAATGAGCAGTTCTTC	CAISDQGTSGDNNEQFF
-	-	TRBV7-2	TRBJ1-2	TGTGCCAGCAGCTTAGAAGTTTCAGGGTTCTATGGCTACACCTTC	CASSLEVSGFYGYTF
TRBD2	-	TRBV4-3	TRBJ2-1	TGCGCCAGCAGCCAAGGGGATGGACTAGCGGGAGGGCAAGAGCAGTTCTTC	CASSQGDGLAGGQEQFF
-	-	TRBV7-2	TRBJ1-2	TGTGCCAGCAGCCAGGGGAACTATGGCTACACCTTC	CASSQGNYGYTF
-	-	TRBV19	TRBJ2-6	TGTGCTTCACAGGGCTCCCACTCTGGGGCCAACGTCCTGACTTTC	CASQGSHSGANVLTF
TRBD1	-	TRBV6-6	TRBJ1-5	TGTGCCAGCGGGACAGGGGGTGGTCAGCCCCAGCATTTT	CASGTGGGQPQHF
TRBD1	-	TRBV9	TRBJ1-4	TGTGCCAGCAGCGCAGGGACAGGGGTTCGGAATGAAAAACTGTTTTTT	CASSAGTGVRNEKLFF
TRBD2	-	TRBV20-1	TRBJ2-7	TGCAGTGCTAGTGCTCAGCGGGAGAATCCTCTCTACGAGCAGTACTTC	CSASAQRENPLYEQYF
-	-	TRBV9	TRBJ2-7	TGTGCCAGCAGCCCAGACAGTTCCTACGAGCAGTACTTC	CASSPDSSYEQYF
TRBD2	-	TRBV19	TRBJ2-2	TGTGCCAGTCGTCCCAGGACTAGCTGTCCCCGGGGAGCTGTTTTT	CASRPRTSCPRGAVF
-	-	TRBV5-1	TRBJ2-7	TGCGCCAGCAGCTTGGGGACACACTCCTACGAGCAGTACTTC	CASSLGTHSYEQYF
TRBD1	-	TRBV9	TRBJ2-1	TGTGCCAGCAGCGTCCAGGGGGCCTCCTACAATGAGCAGTTCTTC	CASSVQGASYNEQFF
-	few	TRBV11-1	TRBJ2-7	TGTGCCAGCAGCTCGACAGTTACCTACGAGCAGTACTTC	CASSSTVTYEQYF
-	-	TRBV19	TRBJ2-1	TGTGCCAGTAGTATAGCTGGGGAGAATGAGCAGTTCTTC	CASSIAGENEQFF
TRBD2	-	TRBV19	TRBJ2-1	TGTGCCAGTAGTAGGGGGCCGCCGGGACTAGCTTCCTACAATGAGCAGTTCTTC	CASSRGPPGLASYNEQFF
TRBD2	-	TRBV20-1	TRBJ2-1	TGCAGTGCTAGTAGTAGCGGGAGCTCCTGGGATGAGCAGTTCTTC	CSASSSGSSWDEQFF
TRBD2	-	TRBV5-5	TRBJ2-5	TGTGCCAGCAGCCCCAGACTAGCGGGAGTGGGAGAGACCCAGTACTTC	CASSPRLAGVGETQYF
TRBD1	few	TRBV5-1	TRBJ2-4	TGCGCCAGCAGCAGGGGGCAGGCCAAAAACATTCAGTACTTC	CASSRGQAKNIQYF
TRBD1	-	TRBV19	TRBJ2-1	TGTGCCAGTAGTATAGAATGGGACAGGGTGATTGCCGACAATGAGCAGTTCTTC	CASSIEWDRVIADNEQFF
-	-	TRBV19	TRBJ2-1	TGTGCCAGTATTGGCAGGGGTATGGTAGGCGCCGACAATGAGCAGTTCTTC	CASIGRGMVGADNEQFF
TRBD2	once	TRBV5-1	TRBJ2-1	TGCGCCAGCAGCTTGGGCCCGGGACTAGTCTCCTACAATGAGCAGTTCTTC	CASSLGPGLVSYNEQFF